The clone carrying this T cell receptor (beta chain) was recorded a few times. The sample belongs to a study of Graves' ophthalmopathy and Graves' hyperthyroidism. Trimming took 0 bases from V and 7 from J, leaving 16 bases between them. Germline CDR1 MNHEY, CDR2 SVGAGI. The CDR3 length is 15 residues. RNA transcripts yielded amplified TCR beta CDR3 regions. First-round RT-PCR used HTBI primers; second-round multiplex PCR followed. TCRdb recomputed calls from the multiplex PCR reads with MiXCR, one row per CDR3 protein. The sample lists a few hundred thousand distinct CDR3 sequences, about two fifths seen once, with approximately 4.1% in the top ten.

The J gene is TRBJ2-7, the V gene TRBV6-5, with a weak D call TRBD1 (5 bases). The receptor was derived from an adult man with Graves' hyperthyroidism. The sequencing input was peripheral blood or thyroid tissue (not recorded which). The CDR3 nucleotides are TGTGCCAGCAGTTACTCCCGGTCGCGAAAGGGGGAGCAGTACTTC. Encoded protein: CASSYSRSRKGEQYF.